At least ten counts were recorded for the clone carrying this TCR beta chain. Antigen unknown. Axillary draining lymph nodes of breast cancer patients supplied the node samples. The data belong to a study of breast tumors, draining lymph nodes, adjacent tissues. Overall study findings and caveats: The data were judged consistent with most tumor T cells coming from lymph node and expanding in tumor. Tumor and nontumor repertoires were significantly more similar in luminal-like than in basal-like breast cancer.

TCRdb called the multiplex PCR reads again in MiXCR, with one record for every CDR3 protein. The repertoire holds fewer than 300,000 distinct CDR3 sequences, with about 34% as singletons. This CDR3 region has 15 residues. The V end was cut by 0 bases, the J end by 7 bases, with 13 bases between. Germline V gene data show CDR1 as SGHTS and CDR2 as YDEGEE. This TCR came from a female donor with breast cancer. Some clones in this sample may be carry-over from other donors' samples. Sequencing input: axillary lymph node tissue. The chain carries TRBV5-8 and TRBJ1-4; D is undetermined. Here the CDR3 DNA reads TGTGCCAGCAGCTTGGCCGGACGGTTGGGTGAAAAACTGTTTTTT. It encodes CASSLAGRLGEKLFF.